A single sample gave rise to the 3 T cell receptor beta chains below, sequenced in a study of blood T cell repertoires in COVID-19. The data were produced by immunoSEQ multiplex PCR, yet TCRdb's version contains in-frame clones alone and is incomplete. The table includes around 270,000 clones, approximately 90% detected once. The sequencing sample was made of peripheral blood. These receptors came from a man in his thirties or forties with acute or convalescent COVID-19.

The chain has TRBV4-1 and TRBJ1-5; D gene uncertain. Germline V gives CDR1 MGHRA, CDR2 YSYEKL. V lost 1 base to trimming and J lost 6 bases, with 7 bases between them. The CDR3 totals 13 residues. The CDR3 DNA reads as TGCGCCAGCAGCCAAGTTTCGGGTCAGCCCCAGCATTTT. It is translated as CASSQVSGQPQHF.

The CDR3 here is CASSPTAGSSNQPQHF. For the CDR3, the DNA is TGTGCCAGCAGCCCTACCGCGGGGTCGAGCAATCAGCCCCAGCATTTT. The chain joins TRBV7-9 to TRBJ1-5; D call uncertain. The germline V gene encodes CDR1 SEHNR and CDR2 FQNEAQ (reference sequence). V lost 5 bases to trimming and J lost 1 base, with 15 bases between them. CDR3 length equals 16 residues.

As DNA, the CDR3 is TGTGCCACTTCTGTCATCCCGGGACAGACCCTATGGCGAGGAAACATTCAGTACTTC. It translates to CATSVIPGQTLWRGNIQYF. This chain links TRBV28 with TRBJ2-4; 7 positions agree with TRBD1. J was trimmed by 6 bases and V by 10 bases; bases with no gene match: 27. The length of the CDR3 is 19 residues. Germline V gives CDR1 MDHEN, CDR2 SYDVKM.